These 26 T cell receptor beta chains share one sample of origin, sequenced in a study of shared clonotypes between healthy human individuals. Assay: immunoSEQ multiplex PCR; the TCRdb copy retains only in-frame clones and omits some. The table lists about 670,000 clones, 60% to 80% of them singletons. Specimen: memory CD4+ T cells sorted from blood. Subset denoted: CD45RA-negative fraction. All receptors come from a woman under 40 in good health.

This chain connects TRBV6-1 to TRBJ1-1, with TRBD1 as a possible D gene (6 bases). V was shortened by 5 bases and J by 1 base, with 14 bases between the two germline ends. This CDR3 region has 15 residues. Germline assignment: CDR1 MNHNS and CDR2 SASEGT. Written as DNA, the CDR3 is TGTGCCAGCAGTTCTGGGGGGGCCCAGAACACTGAAGCTTTCTTT. As protein: CASSSGGAQNTEAFF.

The chain has TRBV15 and TRBJ2-3, with 9 bases aligning to TRBD2. The CDR3 covers 14 residues. With 6 bases clipped from V and 5 bases from J, the junction kept 6 bases outside the gene matches. Germline-derived CDR1 and CDR2 are LNHNV and YYDKDF (reference sequence). The CDR3 reads CATRLAGAVDTQYF. The DNA for the CDR3 is TGTGCCACCAGATTAGCGGGAGCGGTAGATACGCAGTATTTT. Full variable domain (remainder filled in from reference TRBV15 and TRBJ2-3): DAMVIQNPRYQVTQFGKPVTLSCSQTLNHNVMYWYQQKSSQAPKLLFHYYDKDFNNEADTPDNFQSRRPNTSFCFLDIRSPGLGDTAMYLCATRLAGAVDTQYFGPGTRLTVL.

The V gene is TRBV10-2, the J gene TRBJ1-1; D possibly corresponds to TRBD1 (6 bases). Looked up from germline, CDR1 is WSHSY and CDR2 is SAAADI. V was shortened by 4 bases and J by 5 bases, with 14 bases between the two germline ends. This CDR3 spans 14 amino acids. The chain's CDR3 is CASSGGPGATEAFF. CDR3 nucleotides: TGCGCCAGCAGTGGGGGGCCGGGGGCGACTGAAGCTTTCTTT.

This chain connects TRBV5-1 to TRBJ2-2; possibly TRBD2 for D (6 bases). Germline CDR1 is SGHRS and CDR2 is YFSETQ. The CDR3 length is 15 residues. V was trimmed by 3 bases and J by 4 bases, leaving 13 bases between them. CDR3 sequence: CASSSLISGTGELFF. The CDR3 coding sequence is TGCGCCAGCAGCTCACTGATTAGCGGCACCGGGGAGCTGTTTTTT.

The rearrangement links TRBV9 to TRBJ2-7, with D maybe TRBD2 (5 bases). The germline gives CDR1 SGDLS, CDR2 YYNGEE. This CDR3 spans 14 amino acids. The germline V and J ends were trimmed by 0 bases and 4 bases, with 11 bases remaining between them. Written as DNA, the CDR3 is TGTGCCAGCAGCGTAGGACTAAGAACTTACGAGCAGTACTTC. Residues: CASSVGLRTYEQYF.

Of note for this clone: The sample carries other DNA sequences with the same CDR3. V gene TRBV18 combines with J gene TRBJ2-6, with D perhaps TRBD1 (5 bases). The germline V gene encodes CDR1 KGHSH and CDR2 LQKENI. Trimming removed 0 bases at V and 0 bases at J, with 9 bases between. CDR3 size: 17 residues. The CDR3 loop is CASSPPRQSSGANVLTF. CDR3 DNA: TGTGCCAGCTCACCACCCCGACAGAGCTCTGGGGCCAACGTCCTGACTTTC.

Only one count was recorded for this clone. The chain combines TRBV11-2 with TRBJ2-7; the D is unclear. The V end lost 5 bases, the J end lost 3 bases, and 11 bases lay between the germline ends. Germline V gives CDR1 SGHAT, CDR2 FQNNGV. This CDR3 comprises 13 residues. CDR3 sequence: CASSKRRGYEQYF. DNA of the CDR3: TGTGCCAGCAGCAAAAGGCGAGGCTACGAGCAGTACTTC.

For this clone: At the DNA level, this CDR3 is encoded by other sequences in the same sample as well. This chain links TRBV27 with TRBJ1-2; D might be TRBD1 (6 bases). The CDR3 is made up of 12 amino acids. Trimming took off 5 bases at V and 4 bases at J, with 8 bases between the two ends. Germline values: CDR1 MNHEY, CDR2 SMNVEV (reference sequence). The CDR3 is CASSLQGYGYTF. DNA for the CDR3: TGTGCCAGCAGTCTACAGGGCTATGGCTACACCTTC.

The V and J genes are TRBV2 and TRBJ1-5; D is ambiguous. Between the trimmed V and J ends, which lost 7 bases and 0 bases, there was a span of 10 bases. This CDR3 has 14 residues. Germline CDR1 SNHLY, CDR2 FYNNEI. CDR3 protein: CASILDYSNQPQHF. Written as DNA, the CDR3 is TGTGCCAGCATTCTGGACTATAGCAATCAGCCCCAGCATTTT.

The chain employs TRBV2 and TRBJ2-7; TRBD2 agrees at 11 bases. Germline values: CDR1 SNHLY, CDR2 FYNNEI. This CDR3 is built from 18 residues. V shed 6 bases, J shed 0 bases, and the junction held 13 bases outside the gene matches. In DNA form, the CDR3 reads TGTGCCAGCAGATTGGTCCCTAGCGGGAGGCCCACCTCCTACGAGCAGTACTTC. It codes for CASRLVPSGRPTSYEQYF.

This clone was observed a few times. The V gene is TRBV7-3, the J gene TRBJ2-2; D possibly corresponds to TRBD1 (6 bases). Per the germline V gene, CDR1 is SGHTA and CDR2 is FQGTGA. The CDR3 length is 15 residues. The V gene lost 1 base and the J gene lost 5 bases, with 11 bases spanning the gap. CDR3 sequence: CASSLNAGTTGELFF. Here the CDR3 DNA reads TGTGCCAGCAGCTTAAATGCAGGGACAACCGGGGAGCTGTTTTTT.

This clone was counted a few times. The chain combines TRBV29-1 with TRBJ2-7, with D possibly called TRBD1 or TRBD2 (5 bases each). Between the trimmed V and J ends, which lost 4 bases and 3 bases, there was a span of 13 bases. CDR3 length: 13 amino acids. Germline V CDR1 and CDR2: SQVTM, ANQGSEA. The CDR3 DNA follows: TGCAGCGTTGGGAAAGGGGACGGCTACGAGCAGTACTTC. Protein product: CSVGKGDGYEQYF.

V usage is TRBV25-1 and J usage is TRBJ1-2; D is possibly TRBD1 (6 bases). CDR3 size: 18 residues. Trimming removed 4 bases from V and 4 bases from J, with 25 bases in between. Germline V gene data show CDR1 as MGHDK and CDR2 as SYGVNS. The CDR3 bases are TGTGCCAGCAGTGCCCGACTTGACAGGCCGGACTACACCTATGGCTACACCTTC. Translated, it gives CASSARLDRPDYTYGYTF.

The V call is TRBV11-3, the J call TRBJ2-7; 13 nucleotides align to TRBD2. V lost 3 bases, J lost 3 bases, and 2 bases stayed unmatched. This CDR3 contains 15 residues. Germline CDR1 and CDR2: SGHNT and YENEEA. The CDR3 loop is CASSLGLAGSYEQYF. Written as DNA, the CDR3 is TGTGCCAGCAGCTTGGGACTAGCGGGAAGCTACGAGCAGTACTTC.

V and J are TRBV27 and TRBJ1-1; TRBD1 is a possible D gene (6 bases). The V end lost 7 bases, the J end lost 1 base, and 13 bases lay between the germline ends. The CDR3 has 14 residues. In germline, CDR1 is MNHEY, CDR2 SMNVEV (reference sequence). The CDR3, as DNA: TGTGCCAGCAAGACTCAGGGGACGAACACTGAAGCTTTCTTT. Protein: CASKTQGTNTEAFF.

The rearrangement joins TRBV19 to TRBJ2-4; TRBD1 might be the D (5 bases). CDR3 length equals 16 residues. The V end lost 5 bases, the J end lost 0 bases, and 14 bases lay between the germline ends. Germline V gene sequence: CDR1 LNHDA, CDR2 SQIVND (reference sequence). As DNA, the CDR3 is TGTGCCAGTAGTTTGTGGACACGACTAGCCAAAAACATTCAGTACTTC. Translating it yields CASSLWTRLAKNIQYF.

This chain links TRBV11-2 with TRBJ2-5; D call uncertain. Trimming stripped 4 bases from V and 6 bases from J, with 18 bases between. The germline gives CDR1 SGHAT, CDR2 FQNNGV. The CDR3 loop spans 15 amino acids. The CDR3 DNA reads TGTGCCAGCAGCTCCACGGGCAGTGGTCCGAAGACCCAGTACTTC. This gives the protein CASSSTGSGPKTQYF.

The table lists this clone with a count of one. The CDR3 here is CASSLSHREPQHF. CDR3 bases: TGTGCCAGCAGCTTATCTCACCGTGAGCCCCAGCATTTT. This chain connects TRBV7-8 to TRBJ1-5; D gene unclear. The V gene's germline CDR1 is SGHVS and CDR2 FQNEAQ. Trimming removed 2 bases at V and 8 bases at J, with 10 bases between. CDR3 length equals 13 residues.

This clone was detected only once. The chain recombines TRBV5-1 with TRBJ2-1; 11 nucleotides agree with TRBD2. The CDR3 is 15 residues long. With V trimmed by 4 bases and J by 7 bases, 7 bases remained unmatched. The V gene's germline CDR1 is SGHRS and CDR2 YFSETQ. CDR3 sequence: CASSRGLAVSNEQFF. The CDR3 DNA is TGCGCCAGCAGCCGGGGACTAGCGGTGTCAAATGAGCAGTTCTTC.

The chain recombines TRBV4-1 with TRBJ2-7, with D possibly TRBD2 on 6 matching bases. Germline loops: CDR1 MGHRA, CDR2 YSYEKL. The CDR3 loop spans 16 amino acids. The ends were cut back, 1 base at V and 5 bases at J, with 18 bases in the middle. The CDR3 loop is CASSQVGEAGRNEQYF. In DNA form, the CDR3 reads TGCGCCAGCAGCCAAGTGGGTGAGGCGGGAAGGAACGAGCAGTACTTC.

The chain is built from TRBV11-2 and TRBJ1-2, with D unclear. CDR1 and CDR2 from the germline V gene are SGHAT and FQNNGV. V dropped 5 bases and J dropped 1 base, with 14 bases sitting between them. The CDR3 is 15 residues long. CDR3 DNA: TGTGCCAGCAGCCAGGACCGACGGTATAACTATGGCTACACCTTC. It specifies CASSQDRRYNYGYTF.

This clone was found a few times. This specimen includes other DNA sequences encoding the same CDR3. The chain combines TRBV5-1 with TRBJ2-7; TRBD1 aligns across 9 bases. The trim removed 0 bases at V and 5 bases at J, leaving 6 bases unmatched. There are 15 residues in the CDR3. Per germline, CDR1 SGHRS and CDR2 YFSETQ. The CDR3 reads CASSLGDRDFHEQYF. DNA for the CDR3: TGCGCCAGCAGCTTGGGGGACAGGGACTTTCACGAGCAGTACTTC. Complete variable domain (other parts from reference TRBV5-1 and TRBJ2-7): KAGVTQTPRYLIKTRGQQVTLSCSPISGHRSVSWYQQTPGQGLQFLFEYFSETQRNKGNFPGRFSGRQFSNSRSEMNVSTLELGDSALYLCASSLGDRDFHEQYFGPGTRLTVT.

This clone came up a few times. The V gene is TRBV18, the J gene TRBJ2-5; D is unresolved. CDR3 size: 14 residues. Per germline, CDR1 KGHSH and CDR2 LQKENI. V lost 0 bases, J lost 4 bases, and 9 bases lay in between. The CDR3 is CASSPPSVGETQYF. The DNA of the CDR3 is TGTGCCAGCTCACCACCGTCCGTCGGAGAGACCCAGTACTTC. Looking up the rest from reference TRBV18 and TRBJ2-5 gives the full variable domain: NAGVMQNPRHLVRRRGQEARLRCSPMKGHSHVYWYRQLPEEGLKFMVYLQKENIIDESGMPKERFSAEFPKEGPSILRIQQVVRGDSAAYFCASSPPSVGETQYFGPGTRLLVL.

The genes are TRBV28 and TRBJ2-7; 7 nucleotides align to TRBD1. J lost 3 bases, V lost 5 bases, and 4 bases had no gene match. The CDR3 is 13 amino acids. Per germline, CDR1 MDHEN and CDR2 SYDVKM. The CDR3: CASSKDRSYEQYF. The CDR3 bases are TGTGCCAGCAGTAAGGACAGGAGCTACGAGCAGTACTTC.

The rearrangement links TRBV28 to TRBJ2-5; 8 bases match TRBD2. Per the germline V gene, CDR1 is MDHEN and CDR2 is SYDVKM. The CDR3 contains 14 residues. The junction had 1 base not matched to a gene; V was cut back by 3 bases and J by 1 base. CDR3 nucleotide sequence: TGTGCCAGCAGTTTTAGCGGGACCCAAGAGACCCAGTACTTC. Translated, it gives CASSFSGTQETQYF.

This chain connects TRBV25-1 to TRBJ2-7; D possibly corresponds to TRBD1 (5 bases). This CDR3 has 14 residues. CDR1 is MGHDK, CDR2 SYGVNS, per germline. V lost 4 bases to trimming and J lost 3 bases, with 13 bases between them. The CDR3 nucleotides are TGTGCCAGCAGTGGTCAGAGGACAATCTACGAGCAGTACTTC. This sequence encodes CASSGQRTIYEQYF.